A single sample is the source of the 20 T cell receptor beta chains below, sequenced in a study of PD-1 blockade in mismatch repair-deficient tumors. Profiled with immunoSEQ multiplex PCR; TCRdb holds only in-frame clones, not every one. The repertoire holds 65,000 to 80,000 clones, with around 80% as singletons. The sequencing here drew on peripheral blood, taken 2 weeks after starting pembrolizumab. Receptor source: an adult with mismatch repair-deficient cancer.

This chain uses TRBV5-6 with TRBJ2-1; 12 nucleotides align to TRBD2. The V gene's germline CDR1 is SGHDT and CDR2 YYEEEE. The junction had 9 bases not matched to a gene; V was cut back by 3 bases and J by 2 bases. The CDR3 totals 18 residues. The CDR3 is CASSWGLAGNPTYNEQFF. In DNA, the CDR3 is TGTGCCAGCAGCTGGGGACTAGCGGGTAATCCGACCTACAATGAGCAGTTCTTC.

This chain uses TRBV28 with TRBJ1-4; weak D call: TRBD1 (5 bases). Germline CDR1 and CDR2: MDHEN and SYDVKM. The V and J ends lost 6 bases and 1 base respectively, with 9 bases between them. The CDR3 is 14 residues long. In DNA, the CDR3 is TGTGCCAGCAGGCGGACAAGAACTAATGAAAAACTGTTTTTT. It translates to CASRRTRTNEKLFF.

This chain links TRBV4-3 with TRBJ1-1; 7 positions agree with TRBD1. CDR1 LGHNA and CDR2 YSLEER come from the germline V gene. With 4 bases clipped from V and 0 bases from J, the junction kept 11 bases outside the gene matches. This CDR3 contains 17 residues. The CDR3 sequence: CASSPGTATDMNTEAFF. CDR3 nucleotides: TGCGCCAGCAGCCCTGGGACAGCTACAGACATGAACACTGAAGCTTTCTTT.

The CDR3 loop is CASSLLLAGQGVHEQYF. CDR3 sequence (DNA): TGTGCCAGCAGTTTATTGCTCGCCGGACAGGGGGTCCACGAGCAGTACTTC. The chain employs TRBV28 and TRBJ2-7; 10 nucleotides match TRBD1. Losses at the gene ends were 1 base for V and 5 bases for J; bases not matched to a gene: 11. Germline values: CDR1 MDHEN, CDR2 SYDVKM. This CDR3 region has 17 residues.

The V gene is TRBV10-3, the J gene TRBJ2-1; D might be TRBD2 (5 bases). V gave up 4 bases and J gave up 0 bases, with 13 bases separating them. The CDR3 runs to 16 residues. Germline CDR1 ENHRY, CDR2 SYGVKD. The CDR3 coding sequence is TGTGCCATCAGTGCCTCGCTAGCAAGCTCCTACAATGAGCAGTTCTTC. It codes for CAISASLASSYNEQFF.

The chain has TRBV7-9 and TRBJ1-1; maybe TRBD1 (5 bases). The CDR3 totals 14 residues. Per germline, CDR1 SEHNR and CDR2 FQNEAQ (reference sequence). Trimming stripped 1 base from V and 2 bases from J, with 8 bases between. The CDR3 DNA reads as TGTGCCAGCAGCTTAGTTGGGGGAAACACTGAAGCTTTCTTT. This sequence encodes CASSLVGGNTEAFF.

CDR3 amino acids: CASSLDGAPRTGELFF. DNA of the CDR3: TGTGCCAGCAGCCTCGACGGGGCCCCAAGGACCGGGGAGCTGTTTTTT. V is TRBV5-6 and J is TRBJ2-2; either TRBD1 or TRBD2 may supply D (5 bases each). The V gene's germline CDR1 is SGHDT and CDR2 YYEEEE. The V and J ends lost 4 bases and 5 bases respectively, with 18 bases between them. CDR3 length: 16 residues. The full variable domain, rest sourced from reference TRBV5-6 and TRBJ2-2, is DAGVTQSPTHLIKTRGQQVTLRCSPKSGHDTVSWYQQALGQGPQFIFQYYEEEERQRGNFPDRFSGHQFPNYSSELNVNALLLGDSALYLCASSLDGAPRTGELFFGEGSRLTVL.

V gene TRBV18 combines with J gene TRBJ1-5; 10 bases agree with TRBD1. V trimming: 2 bases; J trimming: 0 bases; junction bases outside the gene matches: 4. The CDR3 covers 17 residues. CDR1 and CDR2 from the germline V gene are KGHSH and LQKENI. CDR3 region: CASSPGDRGPSNQPQHF. As DNA, the CDR3 is TGTGCCAGCTCACCAGGCGACAGGGGGCCTAGCAATCAGCCCCAGCATTTT. Supplemented by reference TRBV18 and TRBJ1-5, the full variable domain reads NAGVMQNPRHLVRRRGQEARLRCSPMKGHSHVYWYRQLPEEGLKFMVYLQKENIIDESGMPKERFSAEFPKEGPSILRIQQVVRGDSAAYFCASSPGDRGPSNQPQHFGDGTRLSIL.

J is TRBJ2-7 and V is TRBV30; TRBD1 agrees at 10 bases. The germline V gene encodes CDR1 GTSNPN and CDR2 SVGIG (reference sequence). This CDR3 has 16 amino acids. The V gene end was trimmed by 2 bases and the J gene end by 7 bases; junction bases not matched to a gene: 14. CDR3 sequence: CAWSPSSGTGACEQYF. CDR3 bases: TGTGCCTGGAGTCCATCCTCCGGGACAGGGGCTTGTGAGCAGTACTTC.

This chain joins TRBV7-8 and TRBJ2-7; D call uncertain. V lost 3 bases and J lost 0, with 9 bases in between. Germline V lookup: CDR1 SGHVS, CDR2 FQNEAQ. The CDR3 extends over 14 amino acids. The DNA of the CDR3 is TGTGCCAGCAGCTTTTTTAGAAGCTCCTACGAGCAGTACTTC. Amino acids: CASSFFRSSYEQYF.

This clone was observed a few times. V usage is TRBV6-4 and J usage is TRBJ1-2; D gene uncertain. V gave up 3 bases and J gave up 7 bases, with 9 bases separating them. The V gene's germline CDR1 is MRHNA and CDR2 SNTAGT. This CDR3 is 12 amino acids long. The CDR3 spells CASSDGRTGYTF. CDR3 bases: TGTGCCAGCAGTGATGGGAGGACTGGCTACACCTTC.

The chain links TRBV19 to TRBJ2-7, with 12 bases matching TRBD2. This CDR3 has 15 amino acids. Germline V lookup: CDR1 LNHDA, CDR2 SQIVND (reference sequence). Trimming took 3 bases from V and 4 from J; bases not matched to a gene: 4. The CDR3 here is CASSIRLAGGYEQYF. Here the CDR3 DNA reads TGTGCCAGTAGTATTCGGCTAGCGGGAGGGTACGAGCAGTACTTC.

The J gene is TRBJ2-2, the V gene TRBV19; weak D call: TRBD2 (6 bases). The V gene's germline CDR1 is LNHDA and CDR2 SQIVND (reference sequence). V was shortened by 7 bases and J by 1 base, with 22 bases between the two germline ends. This CDR3 is built from 18 residues. This chain's CDR3 is CASIPSSGLTVNTGELFF. The CDR3 DNA follows: TGTGCCAGTATCCCCTCGAGCGGGTTAACGGTGAACACCGGGGAGCTGTTTTTT.

This chain links TRBV11-2 with TRBJ2-7; 7 positions agree with TRBD1. From germline, CDR1 is SGHAT and CDR2 FQNNGV. The CDR3 loop spans 14 amino acids. The trim removed 5 bases at V and 1 base at J, leaving 5 bases unmatched. CDR3 DNA sequence: TGTGCCAGCAGCCTCGGACAGGAATCCTACGAGCAGTACTTC. This translates into CASSLGQESYEQYF.

CDR3 residues: CASSSLEYNEQFF. The CDR3 DNA sequence: TGTGCCAGCAGCTCCCTAGAATACAATGAGCAGTTCTTC. The rearrangement joins TRBV7-9 to TRBJ2-1; D unclear. Trimming stripped 4 bases from V and 4 bases from J, with 8 bases between. The CDR3 runs 13 residues. Germline lookup yields CDR1 SEHNR and CDR2 FQNEAQ (reference sequence).

The rearrangement joins TRBV4-2 to TRBJ2-1; 7 bases are shared with TRBD2. Germline V gene sequence: CDR1 LGHNA, CDR2 YNFKEQ. The CDR3 totals 17 residues. Trimming removed 4 bases from V and 4 bases from J; junction bases left unmatched: 13. For the CDR3, the DNA is TGTGCCAGCAGCCCAGATAACCGGCGGGAGTCGTACAATGAGCAGTTCTTC. Protein product: CASSPDNRRESYNEQFF.

The chain combines TRBV9 with TRBJ2-3; TRBD2 matches 8 bases. In germline, CDR1 is SGDLS, CDR2 YYNGEE. This CDR3 contains 17 residues. J was trimmed by 1 base and V by 3 bases; bases with no gene match: 10. CDR3 nucleotides: TGTGCCAGCAGCGCCCGGGTGAGCGGGAGCGGCACAGATACGCAGTATTTT. It translates to CASSARVSGSGTDTQYF.

This clone showed up just once. This chain links TRBV28 with TRBJ2-7; 7 nucleotides line up with TRBD2. V shed 3 bases and J 0 bases; nucleotides not matched to a gene: 8. The CDR3 spans 16 residues. In germline, CDR1 is MDHEN, CDR2 SYDVKM. This CDR3 is CASSFVRGEGSYEQYF. The CDR3 region has the DNA TGTGCCAGCAGTTTTGTTCGGGGGGAGGGCTCCTACGAGCAGTACTTC.

The chain links TRBV25-1 to TRBJ1-2, with a weak D call TRBD1 (5 bases). CDR3 length equals 16 residues. CDR1 is MGHDK, CDR2 SYGVNS, per germline. V lost 3 bases and J lost 4, with 18 bases in between. The CDR3 is CASSDSSLEGIYGYTF. CDR3 nucleotide sequence: TGTGCCAGCAGTGATTCTTCATTAGAGGGGATCTATGGCTACACCTTC.

The V gene is TRBV30, the J gene TRBJ1-2, with 10 bases fitting TRBD1. The V segment lost 3 bases and the J segment 0 bases; nucleotides outside the gene matches: 7. There are 16 residues in the CDR3. Germline CDR1 reads GTSNPN; CDR2 reads SVGIG (reference sequence). The CDR3 sequence is CAWRRDRGRSNYGYTF. CDR3 sequence (DNA): TGTGCCTGGAGGCGGGACAGGGGACGATCTAACTATGGCTACACCTTC.